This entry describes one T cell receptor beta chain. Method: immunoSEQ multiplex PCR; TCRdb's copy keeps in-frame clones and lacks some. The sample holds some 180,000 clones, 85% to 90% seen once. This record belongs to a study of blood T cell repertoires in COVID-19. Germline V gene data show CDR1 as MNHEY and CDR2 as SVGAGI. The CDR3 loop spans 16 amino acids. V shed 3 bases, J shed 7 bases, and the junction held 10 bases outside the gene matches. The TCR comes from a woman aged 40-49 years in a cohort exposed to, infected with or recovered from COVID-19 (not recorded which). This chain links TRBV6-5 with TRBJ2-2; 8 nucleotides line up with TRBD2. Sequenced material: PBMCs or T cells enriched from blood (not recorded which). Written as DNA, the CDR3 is TGTGCCAGCAGTTATGGGGCGGGAGGTTTTTACGGGGAGCTGTTTTTT. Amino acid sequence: CASSYGAGGFYGELFF.